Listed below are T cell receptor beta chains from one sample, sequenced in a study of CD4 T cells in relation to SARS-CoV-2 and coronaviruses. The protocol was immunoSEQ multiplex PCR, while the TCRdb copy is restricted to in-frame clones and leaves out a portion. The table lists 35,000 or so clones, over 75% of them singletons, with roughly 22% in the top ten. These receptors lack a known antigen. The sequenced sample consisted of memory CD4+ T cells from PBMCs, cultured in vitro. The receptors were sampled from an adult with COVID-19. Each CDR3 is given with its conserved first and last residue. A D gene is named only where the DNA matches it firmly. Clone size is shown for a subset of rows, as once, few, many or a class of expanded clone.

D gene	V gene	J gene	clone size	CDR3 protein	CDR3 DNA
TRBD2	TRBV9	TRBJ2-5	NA	CASSHQVPAGVPETQYF	TGTGCCAGCAGCCACCAAGTCCCAGCGGGAGTACCCGAGACCCAGTACTTC
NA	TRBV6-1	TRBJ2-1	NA	CASSEEGLRLNEQFF	TGTGCCAGCAGTGAAGAAGGACTTCGGTTAAATGAGCAGTTCTTC
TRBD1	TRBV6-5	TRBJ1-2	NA	CASSYSRTGGGYGYTF	TGTGCCAGCAGTTACTCTCGGACAGGGGGCGGCTATGGCTACACCTTC
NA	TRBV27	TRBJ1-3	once	CASSLLGANSGNTIYF	TGTGCCAGCAGTTTATTAGGGGCCAACTCTGGAAACACCATATATTTT
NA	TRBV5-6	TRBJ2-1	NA	CASSFVSGINEQFF	TGTGCCAGCAGCTTCGTATCAGGGATCAATGAGCAGTTCTTC
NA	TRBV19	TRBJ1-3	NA	CASSTGHGTGNTIYF	TGTGCCAGTAGTACCGGACATGGCACTGGAAACACCATATATTTT
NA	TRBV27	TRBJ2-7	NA	CASSSTASALSSYEQYF	TGTGCCAGCAGTTCCACCGCTAGCGCCCTGAGCTCCTACGAGCAGTACTTC
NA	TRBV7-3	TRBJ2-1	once	CASSFTNGEQFF	TGTGCCAGCAGCTTTACTAACGGTGAGCAGTTCTTC
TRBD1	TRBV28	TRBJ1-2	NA	CASSFFLKRDRGHYGYTF	TGTGCCAGCAGTTTTTTCCTTAAACGGGACAGGGGCCACTATGGCTACACCTTC
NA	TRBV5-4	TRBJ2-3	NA	CASSLRTGGRLAGDTQYF	TGTGCCAGCAGCTTACGGACAGGGGGCAGACTAGCGGGAGATACGCAGTATTTT
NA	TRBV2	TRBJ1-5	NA	CASSDRQANNQPQHF	TGTGCCAGCAGTGATCGGCAGGCTAACAATCAGCCCCAGCATTTT
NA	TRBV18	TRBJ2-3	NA	CASSPGGGTDTQYF	TGTGCCAGCTCACCCGGCGGAGGCACAGATACGCAGTATTTT
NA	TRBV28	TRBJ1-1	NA	CASRIDGTTEAFF	TGTGCCAGCCGAATAGACGGCACCACTGAAGCTTTCTTT
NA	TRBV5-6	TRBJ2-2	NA	CASSGGAQGYAGELFF	TGTGCCAGCAGCGGGGGGGCGCAGGGATATGCCGGGGAGCTGTTTTTT